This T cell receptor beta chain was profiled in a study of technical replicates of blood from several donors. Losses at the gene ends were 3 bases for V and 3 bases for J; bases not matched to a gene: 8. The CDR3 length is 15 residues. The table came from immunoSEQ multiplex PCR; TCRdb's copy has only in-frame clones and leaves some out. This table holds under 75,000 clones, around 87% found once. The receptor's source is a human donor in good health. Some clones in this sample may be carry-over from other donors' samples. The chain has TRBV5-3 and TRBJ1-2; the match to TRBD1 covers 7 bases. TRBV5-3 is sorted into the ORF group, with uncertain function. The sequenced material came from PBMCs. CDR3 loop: CARSSRGGGDYGYTF. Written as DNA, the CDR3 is TGTGCCAGAAGCTCGAGAGGAGGGGGCGACTATGGCTACACCTTC.